The entry that follows covers one TCR beta chain sequence. Its cognate antigen is unknown. This sample was taken from a study of long-term antiretroviral therapy in people with HIV. They ran version v3.0 of the immunoSEQ assay at survey level. Here immunoSEQ multiplex PCR was the method, and the copy in TCRdb shows in-frame clones only, minus some. The sample has tens of thousands of clones; 88% are singletons. Germline V CDR1 and CDR2: MGHRA, YSYEKL. The CDR3 contains 15 residues. Trimming took off 0 bases at V and 4 bases at J, with 9 bases between the two ends. Study-wide results and limits: ART was followed by higher diversity that remained below transplant donor controls.

All participants with HIV were treated in the United States. This clonotype was sampled from a man between 60 and 70 years old with HIV. The chain carries TRBV4-1 and TRBJ2-2; D is possibly TRBD2 (5 bases). The input for sequencing was unsorted PBMCs, taken 0.6 years after starting antiretroviral therapy. In DNA, the CDR3 is TGCGCCAGCAGCCAAGAAAATAGCGTCACCGGGGAGCTGTTTTTT. This gives the protein CASSQENSVTGELFF.